The next 31 T cell receptor beta chains were all read from a single sample in a study of blood T cell repertoires in COVID-19. Using immunoSEQ multiplex PCR, the repertoire was profiled, and TCRdb retains in-frame clones only, with some absent. The sample contains about 190,000 clones, approximately 90% of which appear only once. Sequences were obtained from peripheral blood. These receptors came from a woman in her 70s with COVID-19, enrolled during active disease.

This clone showed up just a few times. One junction end disagrees with the germline gene, perhaps due to a read error. The rearrangement uses TRBV2 and TRBJ1-5, with 7 bases lining up with TRBD1. CDR3 length: 15 amino acids. The germline gives CDR1 SNHLY, CDR2 FYNNEI. The CDR3 protein is CASTELAGGNQPQHF. The CDR3 nucleotides read TGTGCCAGCACTGAATTGGCAGGGGGGAATCAGCCCCAGCATTTT.

V usage is TRBV9 and J usage is TRBJ2-6; TRBD1 matches 10 bases. Trimming took 2 bases from V and 2 from J; bases not matched to a gene: 10. Per germline, CDR1 SGDLS and CDR2 YYNGEE. The CDR3 extends over 19 amino acids. DNA for the CDR3: TGTGCCAGCAGCGTCGCTCCGGGACAGGGGTGGACTGGGGCCAACGTCCTGACTTTC. Protein product: CASSVAPGQGWTGANVLTF.

This chain uses TRBV2 with TRBJ1-2; weak D call: TRBD1 (6 bases). Germline V gives CDR1 SNHLY, CDR2 FYNNEI. The CDR3 spans 16 residues. Trimming shortened V by 8 bases and J by 4 bases, and 23 bases separated the two germline ends. This chain's CDR3 is CASSLVQGPMIYGYTF. In DNA form, the CDR3 reads TGTGCCAGCTCCCTCGTGCAGGGGCCTATGATCTATGGCTACACCTTC.

The chain combines TRBV5-4 with TRBJ2-3; 11 bases agree with TRBD2. CDR1 is SGHNT, CDR2 YYREEE, per germline (reference sequence). This CDR3 region has 17 residues. Germline trimming cut 0 bases from V and 5 bases from J; bases unmatched to any gene: 8. CDR3 coding DNA: TGTGCCAGCAGCTTGGGGGGGGGACTAGCGGCCCAAGATACGCAGTATTTT. It specifies CASSLGGGLAAQDTQYF.

J is TRBJ2-3 and V is TRBV5-1; a possible D gene is TRBD2 (7 bases). This CDR3 region has 17 residues. Germline V gene sequence: CDR1 SGHRS, CDR2 YFSETQ. V lost 2 bases and J lost 1, with 17 bases in between. CDR3: CASSFLLGGRGTDTQYF. The CDR3 coding sequence is TGCGCCAGCAGCTTCCTCCTAGGGGGGAGGGGCACAGATACGCAGTATTTT. The full variable domain, with the rest looked up from reference TRBV5-1 and TRBJ2-3, is KAGVTQTPRYLIKTRGQQVTLSCSPISGHRSVSWYQQTPGQGLQFLFEYFSETQRNKGNFPGRFSGRQFSNSRSEMNVSTLELGDSALYLCASSFLLGGRGTDTQYFGPGTRLTVL.

The rearrangement joins TRBV13 to TRBJ2-7; TRBD1 agrees at 10 bases. This CDR3 region has 16 residues. Germline CDR1 reads PRHDT; CDR2 reads FYEKMQ (reference sequence). Trimming cost V 5 bases and J 1 base; bases outside gene matches: 8. The CDR3 nucleotides are TGTGCCAGCAGCCGATTCAGGACAGGGGGGTCCTACGAGCAGTACTTC. This translates into CASSRFRTGGSYEQYF.

This chain links TRBV6-5 with TRBJ2-6; a weak D match, TRBD1 (5 bases). Looked up from germline, CDR1 is MNHEY and CDR2 is SVGAGI. The germline V and J ends were trimmed by 4 bases and 2 bases, with 12 bases remaining between them. The CDR3 is 16 residues long. The CDR3 loop is CASSFSRQPGANVLTF. DNA of the CDR3: TGTGCCAGCAGTTTCTCTCGACAGCCTGGGGCCAACGTCCTGACTTTC.

This chain links TRBV6-6 with TRBJ1-4; D might be TRBD1 (5 bases). The V end lost 2 bases, the J end lost 2 bases, and 6 bases lay between the germline ends. Germline-derived CDR1 and CDR2 are MNHNY and SVGAGI (reference sequence). The CDR3 has 14 residues. CDR3 sequence: CASSYDSTNEKLFF. The CDR3 nucleotides read TGTGCCAGCAGTTACGACAGCACTAATGAAAAACTGTTTTTT.

The genes are TRBV11-3 and TRBJ1-4, with 7 bases aligning to TRBD1. Germline values: CDR1 SGHNT, CDR2 YENEEA. The V segment lost 0 bases and the J segment 7 bases; nucleotides outside the gene matches: 2. The CDR3 spans 14 residues. The CDR3 sequence: CASSLEQGIEKLFF. In nucleotides, the CDR3 is TGTGCCAGCAGCTTAGAACAGGGGATTGAAAAACTGTTTTTT. The whole variable domain, filled in from reference TRBV11-3 and TRBJ1-4, reads EAGVVQSPRYKIIEKKQPVAFWCNPISGHNTLYWYLQNLGQGPELLIRYENEEAVDDSQLPKDRFSAERLKGVDSTLKIQPAELGDSAVYLCASSLEQGIEKLFFGSGTQLSVL.

V gene TRBV28 combines with J gene TRBJ2-2; 8 bases align to TRBD2. The V segment lost 2 bases and the J segment 6 bases; nucleotides outside the gene matches: 8. Germline V gene data show CDR1 as MDHEN and CDR2 as SYDVKM. CDR3 length equals 16 residues. The chain's CDR3 is CASSLPGGGWSGELFF. CDR3 nucleotide sequence: TGTGCCAGCAGTTTACCCGGGGGGGGCTGGTCCGGGGAGCTGTTTTTT.

In DNA form, the CDR3 reads TGTGCCAGCAGTGAAGTCAACGTGCCGGGACTAGCGGGAGGCCGGGTTCTAAACGAGCAGTACTTC. Residues: CASSEVNVPGLAGGRVLNEQYF. The chain is built from TRBV6-1 and TRBJ2-7, with TRBD2 matching over 15 bases. This CDR3 region has 22 residues. Germline V lookup: CDR1 MNHNS, CDR2 SASEGT. The trim removed 1 base at V and 5 bases at J, leaving 21 bases unmatched.

This chain uses TRBV18 with TRBJ1-2, with 7 bases matching TRBD1. Germline CDR1 is KGHSH and CDR2 is LQKENI. The CDR3 sequence is 14 residues long. V lost 2 bases and J lost 4; bases outside the gene matches: 4. CDR3 in DNA: TGTGCCAGCTCACCAGGGACAGACCTCTATGGCTACACCTTC. Protein sequence: CASSPGTDLYGYTF.

The genes are TRBV5-1 and TRBJ2-1; 8 bases line up with TRBD1. The CDR3 loop spans 15 amino acids. Germline CDR1 SGHRS, CDR2 YFSETQ. The V gene end was trimmed by 4 bases and the J gene end by 1 base; junction bases not matched to a gene: 4. CDR3 sequence (DNA): TGCGCCAGCAGCGCCCGGGACAGGTCCTACAATGAGCAGTTCTTC. This gives the protein CASSARDRSYNEQFF. The full variable domain, completed using reference TRBV5-1 and TRBJ2-1, is KAGVTQTPRYLIKTRGQQVTLSCSPISGHRSVSWYQQTPGQGLQFLFEYFSETQRNKGNFPGRFSGRQFSNSRSEMNVSTLELGDSALYLCASSARDRSYNEQFFGPGTRLTVL.

The chain uses TRBV3-1 (or the pseudogene TRBV3-2) and TRBJ2-7; D possibly corresponds to TRBD2 (5 bases). With 6 bases removed from V and 3 bases from J, the gap between germline ends came to 12 bases. CDR1 LGHDT and CDR2 YNNKEL come from the germline V gene (reference sequence). The CDR3 runs to 13 residues. CDR3 DNA sequence: TGTGCCAGCAGTAGGACGGGGAACTACGAGCAGTACTTC. It translates to CASSRTGNYEQYF.

The gene calls are TRBV2 and TRBJ2-5, with TRBD2 matching over 7 bases. The CDR3 has 13 residues. Unmatched junction bases numbered 7, after V lost 7 bases and J lost 5 bases. Germline CDR1 SNHLY, CDR2 FYNNEI. CDR3 bases: TGTGCCAGCAATGGGGGAGGGAGGGAGACCCAGTACTTC. It is translated as CASNGGGRETQYF.

For the CDR3, the DNA is TGCGCCAGCAGCCTTGACAGGGGTGACACTGAAGCTTTCTTT. Amino acid sequence: CASSLDRGDTEAFF. The chain couples TRBV5-1 to TRBJ1-1, with 8 bases identical to TRBD1. V was clipped by 4 bases and J by 3 bases; unmatched bases: 5. The CDR3 contains 14 residues. The germline V gene encodes CDR1 SGHRS and CDR2 YFSETQ.

This rearrangement joins TRBV20-1 to TRBJ1-1; 7 bases agree with TRBD1. The V segment lost 3 bases and the J segment 11 bases; nucleotides outside the gene matches: 3. Germline CDR1 and CDR2: DFQATT and SNEGSKA (reference sequence). The CDR3 consists of 10 residues. The CDR3 spells CSASDRVAFF. CDR3 DNA sequence: TGCAGTGCTAGTGACAGGGTGGCTTTCTTT.

This clone was counted once. The V call is TRBV2, the J call TRBJ2-7; 10 nucleotides line up with TRBD1. This CDR3 is 15 amino acids long. Unmatched junction bases numbered 4, after V lost 2 bases and J lost 3 bases. The germline CDR1 and CDR2 sequences are SNHLY and FYNNEI. In DNA form, the CDR3 reads TGTGCCAGCAGTGAAAGGGACAGGGGACACTACGAGCAGTACTTC. Translating gives CASSERDRGHYEQYF.

The rearrangement uses TRBV4-3 and TRBJ1-5; perhaps TRBD1 as D (6 bases). CDR1 and CDR2 (germline): LGHNA, YSLEER. Trimming removed 0 bases from V and 8 bases from J, with 17 bases in between. This CDR3 spans 16 amino acids. The CDR3 reads CASSQDISGDGEPQHF. The DNA of the CDR3 is TGCGCCAGCAGCCAAGATATTTCAGGGGATGGGGAGCCCCAGCATTTT.

The chain joins TRBV10-3 to TRBJ2-1; a weak D match, TRBD2 (7 bases). CDR1 is ENHRY, CDR2 SYGVKD, per germline. The CDR3 sequence is 16 residues long. V was pared by 10 bases and J by 7 bases, with 26 bases between. CDR3 DNA sequence: TGTGCCAGCCTTCCCGGAGATGGGGGGGCAGTGAATGAGCAGTTCTTC. This gives the protein CASLPGDGGAVNEQFF.

The chain joins TRBV16 to TRBJ1-1; D is unresolved. V lost 0 bases and J lost 5, with 10 bases in between. Looked up from germline, CDR1 is KGHSY and CDR2 is FQNENV. CDR3 length: 14 residues. The CDR3 nucleotides are TGTGCCAGCAGCCAATCGGGGAAGCGGACTGAAGCTTTCTTT. Encoded protein: CASSQSGKRTEAFF. Looking up the rest from reference TRBV16 and TRBJ1-1 gives the full variable domain: GEEVAQTPKHLVRGEGQKAKLYCAPIKGHSYVFWYQQVLKNEFKFLISFQNENVFDETGMPKERFSAKCLPNSPCSLEIQATKLEDSAVYFCASSQSGKRTEAFFGQGTRLTVV.

This chain connects TRBV7-9 to TRBJ1-2, with D perhaps matching TRBD1 (6 bases). Germline lookup yields CDR1 SEHNR and CDR2 FQNEAQ (reference sequence). The CDR3 is 17 amino acids. V was shortened by 5 bases and J by 5 bases, with 24 bases between the two germline ends. Here the CDR3 reads CASSPGGAGNAPYGYTF. The CDR3 region has the DNA TGTGCCAGCAGCCCGGGGGGGGCGGGTAACGCCCCATATGGCTACACCTTC.

The V and J genes are TRBV5-1 and TRBJ2-1; no clear D. CDR3 length: 15 amino acids. Looked up from germline, CDR1 is SGHRS and CDR2 is YFSETQ. Trimming shortened V by 4 bases and J by 4 bases, and 15 bases separated the two germline ends. CDR3 DNA: TGCGCCAGCAGCAGAGAGAGGTCGCGGTACAATGAGCAGTTCTTC. Its translation is CASSRERSRYNEQFF. Full variable domain (rest looked up from reference TRBV5-1 and TRBJ2-1): KAGVTQTPRYLIKTRGQQVTLSCSPISGHRSVSWYQQTPGQGLQFLFEYFSETQRNKGNFPGRFSGRQFSNSRSEMNVSTLELGDSALYLCASSRERSRYNEQFFGPGTRLTVL.

V is TRBV7-2 and J is TRBJ1-2; 9 nucleotides match TRBD1. The CDR3 covers 13 residues. V trimming: 4 bases; J trimming: 6 bases; junction bases outside the gene matches: 3. Germline values: CDR1 SGHTA, CDR2 FQGNSA. The CDR3 region is CASSSGQGHGYTF. In DNA form, the CDR3 reads TGTGCCAGCAGCTCGGGACAGGGACATGGCTACACCTTC.

A note on this clone: A read error may be the cause here, since a much bigger clone is one base away. The gene calls are TRBV7-2 and TRBJ1-5; the D gene is possibly TRBD1 (5 bases). The V and J ends lost 1 base and 4 bases respectively, with 5 bases between them. The CDR3 loop spans 13 amino acids. Germline V gives CDR1 SGHTA, CDR2 FQGNSA. CDR3 DNA sequence: TGTGCCAGCAGCTTAGGACAGAATCAGCCCCAGCATTTT. This gives the protein CASSLGQNQPQHF. The complete variable domain, with remaining parts taken from reference TRBV7-2 and TRBJ1-5, reads GAGVSQSPSNKVTEKGKDVELRCDPISGHTALYWYRQSLGQGLEFLIYFQGNSAPDKSGLPSDRFSAERTGGSVSTLTIQRTQQEDSAVYLCASSLGQNQPQHFGDGTRLSIL.

This clone has only one observation. V gene TRBV6-2 or TRBV6-3 combines with J gene TRBJ1-5; 7 nucleotides align to TRBD1. The CDR3 sequence is 16 residues long. V lost 2 bases, J lost 9 bases, and 13 bases stayed unmatched. Germline V gives CDR1 MNHEY, CDR2 SVGEGT. The CDR3 is CASSYPGTQGRRPQHF. CDR3 nucleotide sequence: TGTGCCAGCAGTTACCCCGGTACACAGGGGAGACGGCCCCAGCATTTT.

The chain links TRBV30 to TRBJ2-6, with 8 nucleotides matching TRBD1. This CDR3 comprises 15 residues. Germline V gene sequence: CDR1 GTSNPN, CDR2 SVGIG (reference sequence). V lost 2 bases, J lost 3 bases, and 3 bases stayed unmatched. The CDR3 is CAWSPGGDGANVLTF. For the CDR3, the DNA is TGTGCCTGGAGTCCAGGGGGCGATGGGGCCAACGTCCTGACTTTC. Supplemented by reference TRBV30 and TRBJ2-6, the full variable domain reads SQTIHQWPATLVQPVGSPLSLECTVEGTSNPNLYWYRQAAGRGLQLLFYSVGIGQISSEVPQNLSASRPQDRQFILSSKKLLLSDSGFYLCAWSPGGDGANVLTFGAGSRLTVL.

This chain connects TRBV4-2 to TRBJ2-2; 9 positions match TRBD2. CDR1 LGHNA and CDR2 YNFKEQ come from the germline V gene. This CDR3 spans 15 amino acids. V was clipped by 0 bases and J by 8 bases; unmatched bases: 4. CDR3 in amino acids: CASSQDPSGRGELFF. CDR3 nucleotides: TGTGCCAGCAGCCAAGATCCGAGCGGGAGGGGGGAGCTGTTTTTT.

The J gene is TRBJ2-1, the V gene TRBV7-2; a weak D match, TRBD1 (6 bases). The CDR3 runs 13 residues. V lost 4 bases and J 7 bases, leaving 11 bases between the germline ends. Germline CDR1 is SGHTA and CDR2 is FQGNSA. The CDR3 protein is CASSSGQGNEQFF. The CDR3 DNA reads as TGTGCCAGCAGCTCGGGCCAGGGGAATGAGCAGTTCTTC.

The chain combines TRBV2 with TRBJ2-3; 11 positions match TRBD2. The germline V gene has CDR1 SNHLY and CDR2 FYNNEI. V trimming: 4 bases; J trimming: 0 bases; junction bases outside the gene matches: 3. There are 16 residues in the CDR3. The DNA for the CDR3 is TGTGCCAGCAGTGTGGGACTAGCGGCTAGCACAGATACGCAGTATTTT. Translated, it gives CASSVGLAASTDTQYF.

The CDR3 region has the DNA TGTGCCAGCTCAACGACGGGACAGGGGGGCAGGAGCAATCAGCCCCAGCATTTT. Its protein product is CASSTTGQGGRSNQPQHF. The chain recombines TRBV18 with TRBJ1-5; 11 bases line up with TRBD1. Trimming took 5 bases from V and 1 from J; bases not matched to a gene: 10. The length of the CDR3 is 18 residues. CDR1 is KGHSH, CDR2 LQKENI, per germline.